A single sample is the source of the 28 T cell receptor beta chains below, sequenced in a study of blood T cell repertoires in COVID-19 (dated by TCRdb to about 2020). To prepare the library, the immunoSEQ multiplex PCR assay was applied. What TCRdb holds here is the immuneACCESS table cut down to in-frame rearrangements. Part of the clones is not present; checked against another copy, under half of the missing clones reflect an unresolved V gene, and the others are unexplained. The sample table shows about 65,000 clones, and about 93% are seen once. Together, the top ten hold about 3% of the sample. The sample taken for sequencing was peripheral blood. Source of these receptors: a man between 65 and 79 years old with active COVID-19.

The chain links TRBV28 to TRBJ2-7, with 9 positions matching TRBD1. Germline CDR1 and CDR2: MDHEN and SYDVKM. The CDR3 is 14 residues long. V shed 5 bases, J shed 3 bases, and the junction held 5 bases outside the gene matches. The DNA of the CDR3 is TGTGCCAGCAGTCCCCAGACAGGGGGCTACGAGCAGTACGTC. It translates to CASSPQTGGYEQYV.

The chain carries TRBV19 and TRBJ1-1; 8 bases align to TRBD1. The CDR3 has 15 residues. The V gene end was trimmed by 3 bases and the J gene end by 0 bases; junction bases not matched to a gene: 3. Germline CDR1 reads LNHDA; CDR2 reads SQIVND (reference sequence). The CDR3 is CASSIQGALNTEAFF. CDR3 bases: TGTGCCAGTAGTATTCAGGGGGCGTTGAACACTGAAGCTTTCTTT.

The chain couples TRBV2 to TRBJ1-6; 10 nucleotides align to TRBD1. V trimming: 10 bases; J trimming: 9 bases; junction bases outside the gene matches: 3. The CDR3 totals 12 residues. The germline V gene has CDR1 SNHLY and CDR2 FYNNEI. The CDR3 bases are TGTGCCAAAGGGACAGGGGCTTCACCCCTCCACTTT. It translates to CAKGTGASPLHF.

V and J are TRBV6-6 and TRBJ1-6, with no clear D. The CDR3 extends over 14 amino acids. V lost 0 bases and J 9 bases, leaving 9 bases between the germline ends. CDR1 and CDR2 from the germline V gene are MNHNY and SVGAGI (reference sequence). For the CDR3, the DNA is TGTGCCAGCAGTTACTCCAACGGTGCTTCACCCCTCCACTTT. Protein: CASSYSNGASPLHF.

The chain carries TRBV20-1 and TRBJ1-6; D ambiguous. Germline CDR1 and CDR2: DFQATT and SNEGSKA (reference sequence). This CDR3 contains 13 residues. Trimming cost V 3 bases and J 7 bases, with 10 bases left between them. CDR3 loop: CSASGSGNSPLHF. Written as DNA, the CDR3 is TGCAGTGCTAGTGGGAGCGGGAATTCACCCCTCCACTTT.

The chain has TRBV18 and TRBJ1-1; D perhaps matches TRBD1 (5 bases). The V gene's germline CDR1 is KGHSH and CDR2 LQKENI. This CDR3 comprises 12 residues. V was cut by 7 bases and J by 6 bases, with 12 bases left in between. In DNA form, the CDR3 reads TGTGCCAGCTTGTCGGGGGATTCTGAAGCTTTCTTT. Its protein product is CASLSGDSEAFF. The full variable domain, completed using reference TRBV18 and TRBJ1-1, is NAGVMQNPRHLVRRRGQEARLRCSPMKGHSHVYWYRQLPEEGLKFMVYLQKENIIDESGMPKERFSAEFPKEGPSILRIQQVVRGDSAAYFCASLSGDSEAFFGQGTRLTVV.

The chain has TRBV7-9 and TRBJ2-5; possibly TRBD2 for D (5 bases). Trimming removed 1 base at V and 5 bases at J, with 17 bases between. The CDR3 extends over 16 amino acids. The germline gives CDR1 SEHNR, CDR2 FQNEAQ (reference sequence). Here the CDR3 reads CASSLEIGRGGETQYF. DNA of the CDR3: TGTGCCAGCAGCTTAGAAATCGGGCGCGGCGGGGAGACCCAGTACTTC.

The chain recombines TRBV6-5 with TRBJ1-1; D is possibly TRBD1 (6 bases). Looked up from germline, CDR1 is MNHEY and CDR2 is SVGAGI. The germline V and J ends were trimmed by 7 bases and 6 bases, with 12 bases remaining between them. This CDR3 has 12 residues. CDR3 loop: CASKVTGSEAFF. CDR3 nucleotides: TGTGCCAGCAAGGTCACAGGGTCTGAAGCTTTCTTT.

The V call is TRBV4-3, the J call TRBJ2-7; 8 bases are a match to TRBD2. The CDR3 runs to 15 residues. The germline V gene has CDR1 LGHNA and CDR2 YSLEER. With 1 base clipped from V and 2 bases from J, the junction kept 4 bases outside the gene matches. CDR3 amino acids: CASSQGVAGPYEQYF. The CDR3 DNA reads as TGCGCCAGCAGCCAAGGGGTAGCGGGACCCTACGAGCAGTACTTC.

This chain links TRBV7-2 with TRBJ1-3, with a possible D match to TRBD1 (5 bases). The CDR3 totals 15 residues. Per the germline V gene, CDR1 is SGHTA and CDR2 is FQGNSA. V lost 5 bases and J lost 0, with 11 bases in between. This CDR3 is CASSKMGGSGNTIYF. The CDR3 DNA follows: TGTGCCAGCAGCAAGATGGGGGGCTCTGGAAACACCATATATTTT.

This clone was detected once. The rearrangement links TRBV5-1 to TRBJ2-3, with 10 bases matching TRBD2. Per germline, CDR1 SGHRS and CDR2 YFSETQ. V shed 0 bases and J 4 bases; nucleotides not matched to a gene: 5. The CDR3 runs 16 residues. CDR3 protein: CASSLALAGDADTQYF. For the CDR3, the DNA is TGCGCCAGCAGCTTGGCGCTAGCGGGGGACGCAGATACGCAGTATTTT.

V and J are TRBV7-2 and TRBJ2-5; 7 bases fit TRBD2. This CDR3 is built from 15 residues. Trimming removed 5 bases from V and 3 bases from J; junction bases left unmatched: 9. The germline CDR1 and CDR2 sequences are SGHTA and FQGNSA. Here the CDR3 reads CASSRRGAGEETQYF. The CDR3 bases are TGTGCCAGCAGCCGTCGAGGGGCGGGGGAAGAGACCCAGTACTTC.

This clone was counted a single time. The chain has TRBV10-3 and TRBJ2-2; TRBD1 agrees at 10 bases. Germline V CDR1 and CDR2: ENHRY, SYGVKD. The CDR3 is made up of 16 amino acids. V shed 2 bases, J shed 7 bases, and the junction held 7 bases outside the gene matches. CDR3 sequence reads: CAISENRDRGGGELFF. CDR3 nucleotides: TGTGCCATCAGTGAGAACCGGGACAGGGGTGGCGGGGAGCTGTTTTTT.

V gene TRBV5-1 combines with J gene TRBJ1-2; D unclear. The CDR3 is made up of 13 amino acids. V was pared by 4 bases and J by 4 bases, with 11 bases between. Looked up from germline, CDR1 is SGHRS and CDR2 is YFSETQ. In nucleotides, the CDR3 is TGCGCCAGCAGCCTTGATGCGTCCTATGGCTACACCTTC. It translates to CASSLDASYGYTF.

The chain employs TRBV10-3 and TRBJ1-3, with 7 bases fitting TRBD1. CDR1 and CDR2 (germline): ENHRY, SYGVKD. V was pared by 10 bases and J by 3 bases, with 6 bases of the junction left unmatched. This CDR3 spans 13 amino acids. The CDR3 sequence: CATSGGGGNTIYF. CDR3 DNA sequence: TGTGCCACCTCAGGGGGTGGTGGAAACACCATATATTTT.

This rearrangement joins TRBV5-6 to TRBJ2-7; 16 positions agree with TRBD2. V lost 6 bases and J lost 0; bases outside the gene matches: 12. CDR1 and CDR2 (germline): SGHDT, YYEEEE. CDR3 size: 19 residues. For the CDR3, the DNA is TGTGCCAGCACCCCGCCGGCAGGGACTAGCGGGGGGGTCTCCTACGAGCAGTACTTC. It is translated as CASTPPAGTSGGVSYEQYF. The complete variable domain, with remaining parts taken from reference TRBV5-6 and TRBJ2-7, reads DAGVTQSPTHLIKTRGQQVTLRCSPKSGHDTVSWYQQALGQGPQFIFQYYEEEERQRGNFPDRFSGHQFPNYSSELNVNALLLGDSALYLCASTPPAGTSGGVSYEQYFGPGTRLTVT.

The chain combines TRBV24-1 with TRBJ2-3, with 10 positions matching TRBD2. The J segment lost 8 bases and the V segment lost 3 bases, leaving 13 bases of the junction unmatched. The CDR3 consists of 17 residues. CDR1 KGHDR and CDR2 SFDVKD come from the germline V gene. The CDR3 sequence: CATSDPLGAGGTGTQYF. CDR3 in DNA: TGTGCCACCAGTGATCCATTAGGAGCGGGGGGGACTGGTACGCAGTATTTT.

This chain uses TRBV3-1 (or the pseudogene TRBV3-2) with TRBJ1-2; D call uncertain. The CDR3 is 14 amino acids. V was pared by 1 base and J by 4 bases, with 10 bases between. Germline assignment: CDR1 LGHDT and CDR2 YNNKEL (reference sequence). CDR3 DNA sequence: TGTGCCAGCAGCCAAGGGTCAGGAGGCTATGGCTACACCTTC. The encoded protein is CASSQGSGGYGYTF.

The J gene is TRBJ1-1, the V gene TRBV12-3 or TRBV12-4; D may be TRBD1 (6 bases). The CDR3 has 11 residues. Trimming removed 6 bases at V and 5 bases at J, with 7 bases between. CDR3 DNA: TGTGCCAGCAGCCAGGGGACTGAAGCTTTCTTT. Protein: CASSQGTEAFF.

This clone has just a few counts. The chain couples TRBV11-3 to TRBJ2-7, with D maybe TRBD1 (5 bases). From germline, CDR1 is SGHNT and CDR2 YENEEA. V gave up 6 bases and J gave up 2 bases, with 11 bases separating them. The CDR3 runs 13 residues. CDR3 sequence reads: CASRGAAAYEQYF. CDR3 sequence (DNA): TGTGCCAGCAGAGGGGCAGCAGCCTACGAGCAGTACTTC. Variable domain in full (rest from reference TRBV11-3 and TRBJ2-7): EAGVVQSPRYKIIEKKQPVAFWCNPISGHNTLYWYLQNLGQGPELLIRYENEEAVDDSQLPKDRFSAERLKGVDSTLKIQPAELGDSAVYLCASRGAAAYEQYFGPGTRLTVT.

The V call is TRBV10-3, the J call TRBJ2-3; D is unclear. Trimming cost V 8 bases and J 4 bases, with 13 bases left between them. The CDR3 is 13 amino acids. Germline V CDR1 and CDR2: ENHRY, SYGVKD. As DNA, the CDR3 is TGTGCCATCGAAGAGGAGTTGGCAGATACGCAGTATTTT. Encoded protein: CAIEEELADTQYF.

The chain links TRBV5-1 to TRBJ2-3, with a tentative D call TRBD2 (6 bases). From germline, CDR1 is SGHRS and CDR2 YFSETQ. Between the trimmed V and J ends, which lost 0 bases and 0 bases, there was a span of 8 bases. The CDR3 contains 15 residues. The CDR3 bases are TGCGCCAGCAGCTTGGTGGGGGGAAGCACAGATACGCAGTATTTT. Its protein is CASSLVGGSTDTQYF. Together with reference TRBV5-1 and TRBJ2-3, the CDR3 gives the full variable domain: KAGVTQTPRYLIKTRGQQVTLSCSPISGHRSVSWYQQTPGQGLQFLFEYFSETQRNKGNFPGRFSGRQFSNSRSEMNVSTLELGDSALYLCASSLVGGSTDTQYFGPGTRLTVL.

The genes are TRBV7-8 and TRBJ2-1; D unclear. The CDR3 runs to 11 residues. Germline CDR1 reads SGHVS; CDR2 reads FQNEAQ. The V and J ends lost 4 bases and 11 bases respectively, with 9 bases between them. The CDR3 nucleotides read TGTGCCAGCAGCTCACCTCAGAAGCAGTTCTTC. This codes for CASSSPQKQFF.

The V gene is TRBV7-2, the J gene TRBJ1-5, with D perhaps TRBD1 (6 bases). Trimming removed 5 bases from V and 0 bases from J, with 17 bases in between. Germline V CDR1 and CDR2: SGHTA, FQGNSA. The CDR3 extends over 17 amino acids. In DNA, the CDR3 is TGTGCCAGCAGCATATTTCAGGGGCCGGGTAGCAATCAGCCCCAGCATTTT. This encodes CASSIFQGPGSNQPQHF.

This chain uses TRBV6-5 with TRBJ2-7; 11 bases are a match to TRBD2. V gave up 5 bases and J gave up 1 base; unmatched junction bases: 4. There are 15 residues in the CDR3. Germline V gives CDR1 MNHEY, CDR2 SVGAGI. The CDR3 DNA reads TGTGCCAGCAGTCTTAGCGGGGGGGGGTCCTACGAGCAGTACGTC. It yields the protein CASSLSGGGSYEQYV.

This clone has just one count. This chain connects TRBV10-3 to TRBJ2-1; 7 bases fit TRBD1. This CDR3 region has 16 residues. Per the germline V gene, CDR1 is ENHRY and CDR2 is SYGVKD. The V gene end was trimmed by 3 bases and the J gene end by 5 bases; junction bases not matched to a gene: 10. CDR3 sequence (DNA): TGTGCCATCAGTGACAGCTCGGGACAGATAAACAATGAGCAGTTCTTC. This codes for CAISDSSGQINNEQFF.

V is TRBV27 and J is TRBJ1-1, with 10 bases identical to TRBD1. Per germline, CDR1 MNHEY and CDR2 SMNVEV (reference sequence). The CDR3 runs 15 residues. V lost 6 bases and J lost 4; bases outside the gene matches: 8. In nucleotides, the CDR3 is TGTGCCAGCAGCCCGGGACAGGGGTATTTCACTGAAGCTTTCTTT. Residues: CASSPGQGYFTEAFF.

The chain uses TRBV18 and TRBJ1-1; D is unclear. The CDR3 is made up of 13 amino acids. Germline values: CDR1 KGHSH, CDR2 LQKENI. Trimming stripped 3 bases from V and 1 base from J, with 6 bases between. CDR3 sequence reads: CASSPPTNTEAFF. The CDR3 bases are TGTGCCAGCTCACCCCCTACGAACACTGAAGCTTTCTTT. The complete variable domain, with remaining parts taken from reference TRBV18 and TRBJ1-1, reads NAGVMQNPRHLVRRRGQEARLRCSPMKGHSHVYWYRQLPEEGLKFMVYLQKENIIDESGMPKERFSAEFPKEGPSILRIQQVVRGDSAAYFCASSPPTNTEAFFGQGTRLTVV.